Sequencing of this TCR beta chain was carried out in a study of regulatory T cells in long-lasting Graves disease (dated by TCRdb to the early 2020s). With respect to the entire study: Newly diagnosed Graves' disease patients had taken antithyroid drugs for less than 3 months. The study was registered as a clinical trial and conducted in China. A total of about 35 samples underwent TCR sequencing, from some 13 patients with persistent Graves' disease and some 20 patients with newly diagnosed Graves' disease. Patients with persistent Graves' disease were compared with patients with newly diagnosed Graves' disease using TCR sequencing and RNA sequencing of peripheral blood. Beyond this particular receptor, the publication reports: More public clonotypes were shared among persistent patients (roughly 2,700) than among newly diagnosed patients (roughly 1,000). Because the primary lesion, thyroid tissue, could not be accessed, the study looked at peripheral blood alone. Sequencing and analysis were restricted to the TCR beta chain. TRBV28, TRBJ1-2 and TRBJ2-5 were preferentially used in persistent disease, while TRBV20-1 and TRBJ2-1 were favored in newly diagnosed disease. Compared with newly diagnosed patients, patients with persistent Graves' disease had lower TCR Shannon entropy and fewer highly expanded clones, which suggests clonal expansion. The small sample size was acknowledged by the authors as a limitation that may reduce accuracy.

The receptor library was made with multiplex PCR. Sequenced on an Illumina HiSeq 4000. TCR beta libraries were built with iRepertoire HTBI primers and Arm-PCR amplification of CDR3 regions. PCR products were gel purified before sequencing. The source study handled its data this way. A total of around 66 TRBV and 14 TRBJ segments were identified across samples and were used for gene usage analysis of CDR3 amino acid clonotypes. COPE and FqMerger were used to merge the filtered high-quality paired reads into contigs. BLAST was used to align contigs to the IMGT TRBV, TRBD and TRBJ reference genes, and CDR3 was defined following IMGT. Any clonotype with a frequency above 0.1% was classified as a highly expanded clone. Shannon entropy served as the measure of repertoire diversity, while the Gini coefficient captured V-J evenness. A clonotype was considered public if more than one individual shared it. TCRdb reran the public reads through fastp at Q25 and MiXCR, keeping productive beta chains. Every CDR3 protein is listed once, alongside the most common genes and DNA of its rows. TCRdb, not the original authors, processed these V and J calls. Here the sample has under 700,000 distinct CDR3 sequences; more than 15% occur a single time. The ten most abundant clones make up around 25% of the sample.

Trimming takes 3 bases off V and 2 bases off J; junction bases not matched to a gene: 7. Via the germline V gene (reference sequence), CDR1 is MNHEY and CDR2 SMNVEV. The CDR3 sequence holds 15 residues, the cysteine and phenylalanine included. Only the CDR3 region is kept as DNA, spanning 45 bases read in frame from base 1. About this clonotype: Its target antigen remains unknown. Base qualities are not at hand, and no much larger clone is one base apart.

The time point label, as the study defines it: newly diagnosed GD, antithyroid drugs for less than 3 months. For both TCR sequencing and RNA sequencing, RNA was extracted from PBMCs using TRIzol. The diagnosis of Graves' disease was made according to American Thyroid Association guidelines. The patients came from an endocrinology department in Xi'an, China. Each patient gave 7 to 9.5 milliliters of peripheral blood, collected in an EDTA anticoagulant tube. PBMCs were isolated by Ficoll Paque Plus density gradient separation without further T cell sorting. An Agilent 2100 Bioanalyzer and agarose gel were used to check RNA quality, while a NanoDrop 2000 measured RNA concentration. The same data also went into a second study, on T cells in Graves' hyperthyroidism and ophthalmopathy. That second publication adds: Stable Graves' hyperthyroidism was defined as no progression to ophthalmopathy during 18 months of follow-up. Hyperthyroidism patients were newly diagnosed, with disease duration under 2 months, and aged 18 to 65 years. Patients with uncontrolled infections, other autoimmune diseases, pregnancy or lactation were excluded. Clinical symptoms, serum thyroxine and TRAb, thyroid ultrasound, and orbital computed tomography formed the basis for the diagnoses. The TCR CDR3 was subjected to a first round of RT-PCR using the HTBI primer set and the Qiagen OneStep RT-PCR kit. Most expanded thyroid clonotypes (frequency above 0.001) were also found in blood, which suggests that blood repertoires may mirror thyroid immune responses. In cross-validation, a model built on a 13 V-J signature told ophthalmopathy apart from stable hyperthyroidism with 85% to 90% sensitivity and 81% to 82% specificity, and in testing the same model reached 80%/75%. In validation, the model predicted progression to ophthalmopathy a median of about 6.8 months before onset, with approximately 71% sensitivity and 72.22% specificity. To identify distinguishing TCR V-J signatures, a discovery cohort of some 99 patients was used, comprising 40 to 45 with Graves' ophthalmopathy and under 60 with stable Graves' hyperthyroidism. Whether ophthalmopathy could be predicted prospectively was tested in an independent validation cohort made up of roughly 19 hyperthyroidism patients plus 17 patients who later progressed to ophthalmopathy. The 95 to 100 discovery patients were randomly divided into training and test sets at a 7:3 ratio. The study also compared thyroid tissue and blood T-cell repertoires from a handful of Graves' hyperthyroidism patients. Following sampling, methimazole starting at 30 mg daily was given to hyperthyroidism patients, and high-dose intravenous methylprednisolone was given to ophthalmopathy patients. Libraries were constructed in a second round of multiplex PCR, after which size selection and purification were performed. The libraries were sequenced on an Illumina HiSeq2000 using paired-end 100 bp reads. SOAPnuke was used to process the raw data, with reads discarded if the reads contained adapters or uncalled bases, had a mean Phred below 15, or lacked an exact constant-primer or identifier match. COPE v1.2.5 was used to merge high-quality paired reads, and clonotypes were defined as unique nucleotide sequences. MiTCR v1.1 was used to align the clonotypes against IMGT TRBV, TRBD and TRBJ reference segments. Analysis was restricted to V-J combinations with a frequency above 0.0001, which covered roughly 99% of repertoires. The TCS score was defined as F50 (clonal expansion) divided by E x V (chaos), with BLOSUM62-based TCRdist calculated between CDR3 peptides within each V-J. Welch's t-statistics and random forest reduced around 520 V-J features to 13, which were used in a naive Bayes classifier (R e1071). No statistical method was used to fix the sample size in advance, and group allocation was not hidden from the investigators. The paper reports TCR Vbeta CDR3 sequencing of roughly 140 peripheral blood samples: some 41 ophthalmopathy, over 70 hyperthyroidism and 17 progressor patients.

The receptor's source is a woman aged 35-60 years with Graves disease. Donor details come from another sample of the same person, matched by shared clones. The chain couples TRBV27 to TRBJ2-7; 7 central bases correspond to TRBD2. This material consisted of peripheral blood mononuclear cells (PBMCs), taken at new diagnosis, from a patient treated with antithyroid drugs. The encoded CDR3 is CASSFGGRVTYEQYF. The DNA reads as follows: TGTGCCAGCAGTTTTGGAGGGAGGGTCACCTACGAGCAGTACTTC.